This T cell receptor (beta chain) was sequenced during a study of shared clonotypes between healthy human individuals. Assay used: immunoSEQ multiplex PCR; TCRdb lists only in-frame clones, some missing. Of around 720,000 clones in the sample, 73% were seen once. Donors comprised healthy HIV-negative adults lacking recent acute infections or vaccinations. The split of CD4+ cells yielded CD45RA+ naive and CD45RA-negative memory subsets. This clone was detected many times. The CDR3 is 14 residues long. Germline V CDR1 and CDR2: MNHEY, SVGAGI. Trimming took off 2 bases at V and 5 bases at J, with 10 bases between the two ends.

The source is a woman between 25 and 40 years old in good health. The rearrangement uses TRBV6-5 and TRBJ2-1; D gene uncertain. Source material: memory CD4+ T cells sorted from blood. The sample's subset: CD45RA-negative fraction. This chain's CDR3 is CASSYRPQDNEQFF. In nucleotides, the CDR3 is TGTGCCAGCAGTTACCGCCCCCAGGACAATGAGCAGTTCTTC.